One and the same sample provided the 29 T cell receptor beta chains below, sequenced in a study of tumor-infiltrating lymphocytes in localized non-small cell lung cancer. The assay was immunoSEQ multiplex PCR, and TCRdb's table has in-frame clones only and misses some. The sample carries about 8,400 clones, around 77% recorded once. The sequencing input was lung tumor tissue. Receptors originate from a human donor with non-small cell lung cancer.

The CDR3 loop reads CASSPGAGMGSTEAFF. The CDR3, as DNA: TGTGCCAGCTCACCGGGGGCAGGGATGGGTAGCACTGAAGCTTTCTTT. The V gene is TRBV18, the J gene TRBJ1-1; TRBD1 might be the D (6 bases). This CDR3 is built from 16 residues. V was cut by 3 bases and J by 4 bases, with 18 bases left in between. In germline, CDR1 is KGHSH, CDR2 LQKENI.

The CDR3 DNA follows: TGTGCCAGCAGCTTGGAGGCAGGGAGCAATGAGCAGTTCTTC. Amino acid sequence: CASSLEAGSNEQFF. The V and J genes are TRBV5-4 and TRBJ2-1; D could derive from TRBD1 or TRBD2 (5 bases each). CDR3 length: 14 amino acids. Germline-derived CDR1 and CDR2 are SGHNT and YYREEE (reference sequence). V shed 0 bases and J shed 6 bases, with 10 bases lying between them.

The rearrangement joins TRBV5-1 to TRBJ2-3; 7 bases align to TRBD2. The CDR3 length is 16 residues. Germline CDR1 is SGHRS and CDR2 is YFSETQ. Trimming removed 0 bases from V and 4 bases from J; junction bases left unmatched: 8. The CDR3 nucleotides read TGCGCCAGCAGCTTGGAGGTAGCGGGTCCAGCAGATACGCAGTATTTT. It translates to CASSLEVAGPADTQYF.

The V and J genes are TRBV2 and TRBJ1-2; no definite D call. Per the germline V gene, CDR1 is SNHLY and CDR2 is FYNNEI. The V end was cut by 4 bases, the J end by 5 bases, with 11 bases between. The CDR3 totals 13 residues. CDR3 sequence reads: CASSGIGGYGYTF. The CDR3 DNA sequence: TGTGCCAGCAGTGGAATAGGCGGATATGGCTACACCTTC.

This chain joins TRBV21-1 and TRBJ1-4. TRBV21-1 is a pseudogene. The CDR3 runs to 17 residues. CDR3 protein: CASRNESRLGCNEKLFF. In nucleotides, the CDR3 is TGTGCCAGCCGTAACGAATCTCGACTGGGGTGTAATGAAAAACTGTTTTTT.

The rearrangement links TRBV6-5 to TRBJ1-5; D gene uncertain. CDR3 length: 13 residues. CDR1 is MNHEY and CDR2 is SVGAGI in the germline V gene. V lost 2 bases, J lost 7 bases, and 9 bases lay in between. The CDR3 reads CASSYGPGQPQHF. CDR3 coding DNA: TGTGCCAGCAGTTACGGGCCCGGCCAGCCCCAGCATTTT.

V gene TRBV28 combines with J gene TRBJ1-2, with a possible D match to TRBD1 (5 bases). The CDR3 has 15 residues. Trimming took off 6 bases at V and 2 bases at J, with 16 bases between the two ends. CDR1 and CDR2 from the germline V gene are MDHEN and SYDVKM. The CDR3 spells CASSRPGGGNYGYTF. CDR3 nucleotide sequence: TGTGCCAGCAGCCGGCCCGGCGGGGGGAACTATGGCTACACCTTC.

This rearrangement joins TRBV25-1 to TRBJ1-1; TRBD1 agrees at 10 bases. This CDR3 has 14 residues. V was clipped by 8 bases and J by 5 bases; unmatched bases: 8. The germline V gene encodes CDR1 MGHDK and CDR2 SYGVNS. The CDR3 DNA sequence: TGTGCCAGCGGGAGGGACAGGGGTGGAACTGAAGCTTTCTTT. Its protein is CASGRDRGGTEAFF. The full variable domain, in which reference TRBV25-1 and TRBJ1-1 provide the parts outside the CDR3, is EADIYQTPRYLVIGTGKKITLECSQTMGHDKMYWYQQDPGMELHLIHYSYGVNSTEKGDLSSESTVSRIRTEHFPLTLESARPSHTSQYLCASGRDRGGTEAFFGQGTRLTVV.

This rearrangement joins TRBV19 to TRBJ1-2; D perhaps matches TRBD1 (6 bases). CDR3 length equals 14 residues. Looked up from germline, CDR1 is LNHDA and CDR2 is SQIVND (reference sequence). Trimming pared 5 bases from V and 4 bases from J, leaving 14 bases between. The CDR3 DNA reads as TGTGCCAGTAGTGTCCCGGGACAAAGCTATGGCTACACCTTC. Translation gives CASSVPGQSYGYTF.

The gene calls are TRBV28 and TRBJ2-3, with 11 bases matching TRBD2. J was trimmed by 9 bases and V by 6 bases; bases with no gene match: 14. The CDR3 extends over 16 amino acids. The germline CDR1 and CDR2 sequences are MDHEN and SYDVKM. The CDR3 bases are TGTGCCAGCAGGCCTCGGGGGTATCTAGCGGGAGGCACGCAGTATTTT. Residues: CASRPRGYLAGGTQYF.

The chain employs TRBV4-1 and TRBJ2-3, with D possibly matching TRBD2 (6 bases). With 2 bases removed from V and 5 bases from J, the gap between germline ends came to 8 bases. Germline CDR1 reads MGHRA; CDR2 reads YSYEKL. The CDR3 is 13 amino acids. CDR3 sequence (DNA): TGCGCCAGCAGCCAAAGGCGGGAAGATACGCAGTATTTT. Its translation is CASSQRREDTQYF.

The J gene is TRBJ2-1, the V gene TRBV11-3; tentatively, D is TRBD1 or TRBD2 (5 bases each). Germline loops: CDR1 SGHNT, CDR2 YENEEA. Trimming pared 1 base from V and 3 bases from J, leaving 10 bases between. This CDR3 is 15 amino acids long. The CDR3 nucleotides are TGTGCCAGCAGCTTAGTTCCGGGGCTCTACAATGAGCAGTTCTTC. Translated, it gives CASSLVPGLYNEQFF.

The chain recombines TRBV6-6 with TRBJ2-2, with 12 bases matching TRBD2. The CDR3 length is 16 residues. Germline trimming cut 4 bases from V and 9 bases from J; bases unmatched to any gene: 9. Germline assignment: CDR1 MNHNY and CDR2 SVGAGI (reference sequence). The DNA of the CDR3 is TGTGCCAGCAGTTTAGGACTAGCGGGGAGGTTGAGGGAGCTGTTTTTT. As protein: CASSLGLAGRLRELFF.

The CDR3 DNA is TGCGCCAGCAGCTTGGAGCGGGAGGGAGGCACAGATACGCAGTATTTT. Protein product: CASSLEREGGTDTQYF. The J gene is TRBJ2-3, the V gene TRBV5-1; TRBD2 agrees at 10 bases. From germline, CDR1 is SGHRS and CDR2 YFSETQ. V shed 0 bases, J shed 1 base, and the junction held 2 bases outside the gene matches. This CDR3 is built from 16 residues.

This clone turned up a few times. The chain joins TRBV5-1 to TRBJ2-7; TRBD2 matches at 7 bases. The V gene end was trimmed by 0 bases and the J gene end by 7 bases; junction bases not matched to a gene: 1. Germline V lookup: CDR1 SGHRS, CDR2 YFSETQ. The CDR3 is made up of 12 amino acids. CDR3 loop: CASSLAGREQYF. CDR3 DNA: TGCGCCAGCAGCTTGGCCGGGAGGGAGCAGTACTTC.

CDR3 nucleotide sequence: TGTGCCAGCAGCCCCTCCATGGGCACTGAAGCTTTCTTT. This translates into CASSPSMGTEAFF. V usage is TRBV7-9 and J usage is TRBJ1-1; D is uncertain. CDR3 length equals 13 residues. Trimming pared 5 bases from V and 4 bases from J, leaving 11 bases between. Germline values: CDR1 SEHNR, CDR2 FQNEAQ (reference sequence).

The CDR3 nucleotides read TGCGCCAGCAGCCCCGGAGGGGGCTGGGTGAACACTGAAGCTTTCTTT. Its translation: CASSPGGGWVNTEAFF. This chain connects TRBV4-1 to TRBJ1-1; 7 bases match TRBD1. This CDR3 contains 16 residues. The V and J ends lost 4 bases and 0 bases, in that order; junction bases with no gene match: 8. Germline V gives CDR1 MGHRA, CDR2 YSYEKL.

V is TRBV5-1 and J is TRBJ1-5; possibly TRBD1 for D (5 bases). This CDR3 is built from 14 residues. In germline, CDR1 is SGHRS, CDR2 YFSETQ. Trimming took off 0 bases at V and 5 bases at J, with 9 bases between the two ends. The CDR3 spells CASSLGQGDQPQHF. Written as DNA, the CDR3 is TGCGCCAGCAGCTTGGGTCAGGGAGATCAGCCCCAGCATTTT.

This clone was counted a few times. This chain joins TRBV28 and TRBJ1-3; 10 nucleotides line up with TRBD1. Germline V gene data show CDR1 as MDHEN and CDR2 as SYDVKM. Trimming at V came to 3 bases and at J to 7 bases, leaving 9 bases not matched to a gene. The CDR3 sequence is 16 residues long. CDR3 DNA sequence: TGTGCCAGCAGTTTCGCGCCGGGACAGGGGATCAACACCATATATTTT. Its translation: CASSFAPGQGINTIYF.

In this sample, this clone turned up once. The chain has TRBV6-5 and TRBJ2-7; D is uncertain. The CDR3 length is 15 residues. The V end lost 9 bases, the J end lost 3 bases, and 21 bases lay between the germline ends. CDR1 is MNHEY, CDR2 SVGAGI, per germline. CDR3 amino acids: CASPGWYRNIYEQYF. The CDR3 region has the DNA TGTGCCAGTCCAGGTTGGTACAGAAATATCTACGAGCAGTACTTC.

The chain links TRBV2 to TRBJ2-7; 10 bases agree with TRBD2. CDR3 size: 17 residues. The V segment lost 5 bases and the J segment 2 bases; nucleotides outside the gene matches: 12. CDR1 and CDR2 (germline): SNHLY, FYNNEI. In nucleotides, the CDR3 is TGTGCCAGCAGTCCCGGGACTAGCGTGGGAACCACCTACGAGCAGTACTTC. It codes for CASSPGTSVGTTYEQYF.

The gene calls are TRBV10-3 and TRBJ2-7, with 8 positions matching TRBD1. This CDR3 spans 14 amino acids. V was clipped by 10 bases and J by 0 bases; unmatched bases: 8. The germline gives CDR1 ENHRY, CDR2 SYGVKD. CDR3 nucleotide sequence: TGTGCCACAGGACAGGGAGCGGGCTCCTACGAGCAGTACTTC. As protein: CATGQGAGSYEQYF.

The table lists this clone with a few counts. CDR3 amino acids: CASSMGGTAKNIQYF. As DNA, the CDR3 is TGCGCCAGCAGTATGGGGGGGACGGCCAAAAACATTCAGTACTTC. The rearrangement joins TRBV23-1 to TRBJ2-4; 7 bases align to TRBD2. TRBV23-1 is treated as an ORF (open reading frame) with a function not yet certain. CDR3 length: 15 amino acids. The ends lost 5 bases at V and 1 base at J; junction bases unmatched: 5.

This clone was recorded a few times. V is TRBV7-9 and J is TRBJ2-7; TRBD2 matches 10 bases. This CDR3 comprises 15 residues. V was pared by 1 base and J by 2 bases, with 2 bases of the junction left unmatched. Germline loops: CDR1 SEHNR, CDR2 FQNEAQ (reference sequence). CDR3 DNA: TGTGCCAGCAGCTTAGTTAGCGGGAGGACCTACGAGCAGTACTTC. It specifies CASSLVSGRTYEQYF.

The chain has TRBV4-2 and TRBJ1-2, with 10 bases matching TRBD1. Germline CDR1 LGHNA, CDR2 YNFKEQ. V was clipped by 1 base and J by 8 bases; unmatched bases: 7. This CDR3 is built from 15 residues. The CDR3 region has the DNA TGTGCCAGCAGCCAAGTTAGACAGGGGGCGAGAGGCTACACCTTC. This translates into CASSQVRQGARGYTF.

The chain carries TRBV4-3 and TRBJ2-7; D unclear. The CDR3 covers 14 residues. The V gene lost 0 bases and the J gene lost 7 bases, with 13 bases spanning the gap. Germline V lookup: CDR1 LGHNA, CDR2 YSLEER. The CDR3 spells CASSQELAPREQYF. CDR3 nucleotide sequence: TGCGCCAGCAGCCAAGAGCTGGCCCCGCGGGAGCAGTACTTC.

The chain has TRBV4-1 and TRBJ1-5; D not resolved. CDR1 and CDR2 from the germline V gene are MGHRA and YSYEKL. The CDR3 is 15 residues long. V lost 0 bases and J 4 bases, leaving 10 bases between the germline ends. In DNA, the CDR3 is TGCGCCAGCAGCCAAGAAGGAATGGGGAATCAGCCCCAGCATTTT. It is translated as CASSQEGMGNQPQHF.

V is TRBV28 and J is TRBJ1-5, with D hard to call. The germline gives CDR1 MDHEN, CDR2 SYDVKM. With 7 bases removed from V and 0 bases from J, the gap between germline ends came to 7 bases. The CDR3 is 13 residues long. The CDR3 is CASKQDSNQPQHF. The CDR3 region has the DNA TGTGCCAGCAAACAAGATAGCAATCAGCCCCAGCATTTT.

V is TRBV5-1 and J is TRBJ2-7, with 7 bases lining up with TRBD2. CDR3 length equals 12 residues. Germline V gene sequence: CDR1 SGHRS, CDR2 YFSETQ. The V segment lost 4 bases and the J segment 6 bases; nucleotides outside the gene matches: 4. The CDR3, as DNA: TGCGCCAGCAGCGACCCGGGAGGCGAGCAGTACTTC. Its protein is CASSDPGGEQYF.